This entry lists 25 T cell receptor beta chains sequenced from one sample in a study of T cell responses to AZD1222 COVID-19 vaccine. Method: immunoSEQ multiplex PCR; TCRdb's copy keeps in-frame clones and lacks some. The top ten hold roughly 3% of the sample, which has about 97,000 clones, more than 70% seen once. Sequenced here: peripheral blood, sampled on day 0 of AZD1222 vaccination. These receptors all come from an adult in good health.

The V and J genes are TRBV15 and TRBJ1-2; D uncertain. This CDR3 is built from 14 residues. Trimming removed 0 bases from V and 8 bases from J, with 13 bases in between. The germline V gene encodes CDR1 LNHNV and CDR2 YYDKDF (reference sequence). The CDR3 is CATSRDQDLRGYTF. The CDR3 coding sequence is TGTGCCACCAGCAGAGACCAGGACCTAAGGGGCTACACCTTC. Based on the CDR3 plus reference TRBV15 and TRBJ1-2, the full variable domain is DAMVIQNPRYQVTQFGKPVTLSCSQTLNHNVMYWYQQKSSQAPKLLFHYYDKDFNNEADTPDNFQSRRPNTSFCFLDIRSPGLGDTAMYLCATSRDQDLRGYTFGSGTRLTVV.

V and J are TRBV6-6 and TRBJ1-1, with no clear D. The CDR3 spans 14 residues. Trimming removed 4 bases from V and 3 bases from J, with 12 bases in between. CDR1 is MNHNY and CDR2 is SVGAGI in the germline V gene (reference sequence). In DNA, the CDR3 is TGTGCCAGCAGTTCACTGACGGGGTACACTGAAGCTTTCTTT. The encoded protein is CASSSLTGYTEAFF.

The gene calls are TRBV11-2 and TRBJ2-1; 16 bases are shared with TRBD2. Germline V lookup: CDR1 SGHAT, CDR2 FQNNGV. The CDR3 runs to 17 residues. After removal of 5 bases from V and 7 bases from J, the junction contained 8 bases not matched to a gene. CDR3 amino acids: CASSQGTSGGARNEQFF. As DNA, the CDR3 is TGTGCCAGCAGCCAAGGGACTAGCGGGGGGGCTCGTAATGAGCAGTTCTTC. The full variable domain, in which reference TRBV11-2 and TRBJ2-1 provide the parts outside the CDR3, is EAGVAQSPRYKIIEKRQSVAFWCNPISGHATLYWYQQILGQGPKLLIQFQNNGVVDDSQLPKDRFSAERLKGVDSTLKIQPAKLEDSAVYLCASSQGTSGGARNEQFFGPGTRLTVL.

V and J are TRBV5-5 and TRBJ1-6; tentatively, D is TRBD1 (5 bases). The CDR3 loop spans 15 amino acids. Germline V gene data show CDR1 as SGHKS and CDR2 as YYEKEE (reference sequence). Trimming left V 3 bases short and J 14 bases short, with 21 bases between. The CDR3 DNA reads as TGTGCCAGCAGCTCTGGCCGGACACGGGTTGATTCCCTCCACTTT. Protein product: CASSSGRTRVDSLHF.

The chain employs TRBV6-5 and TRBJ1-1; 7 nucleotides match TRBD1. The V segment lost 7 bases and the J segment 2 bases; nucleotides outside the gene matches: 7. The CDR3 runs 14 residues. CDR1 and CDR2 (germline): MNHEY, SVGAGI. CDR3 sequence: CASITRTGNTEAFF. DNA of the CDR3: TGTGCCAGCATTACCAGGACAGGAAACACTGAAGCTTTCTTT.

The chain uses TRBV9 and TRBJ2-3; D is ambiguous. Looked up from germline, CDR1 is SGDLS and CDR2 is YYNGEE. The CDR3 contains 12 residues. V was clipped by 3 bases and J by 3 bases, with 5 bases between them. CDR3 coding DNA: TGTGCCAGCAGCGCCGCGACAGATACGCAGTATTTT. Its translation: CASSAATDTQYF.

This clone showed up just once. The genes are TRBV19 and TRBJ2-7; no definite D call. Trimming cost V 5 bases and J 2 bases, with 7 bases left between them. The CDR3 totals 12 residues. The germline gives CDR1 LNHDA, CDR2 SQIVND (reference sequence). CDR3 region: CASSSDTYEQYF. The DNA of the CDR3 is TGTGCCAGTAGTTCTGATACCTACGAGCAGTACTTC. Drawing the rest from reference TRBV19 and TRBJ2-7, the complete variable domain is DGGITQSPKYLFRKEGQNVTLSCEQNLNHDAMYWYRQDPGQGLRLIYYSQIVNDFQKGDIAEGYSVSREKKESFPLTVTSAQKNPTAFYLCASSSDTYEQYFGPGTRLTVT.

The rearrangement joins TRBV19 to TRBJ1-2, with D maybe TRBD1 (5 bases). Germline V gene lookup returns CDR1 LNHDA and CDR2 SQIVND (reference sequence). The germline V and J ends were trimmed by 6 bases and 3 bases, with 20 bases remaining between them. There are 16 residues in the CDR3. The CDR3 nucleotides are TGTGCCAGTAGACCCTTAGCTGGGAGGGGCGACTATGGCTACACCTTC. Translated, it gives CASRPLAGRGDYGYTF. Full variable domain (missing parts from reference TRBV19 and TRBJ1-2): DGGITQSPKYLFRKEGQNVTLSCEQNLNHDAMYWYRQDPGQGLRLIYYSQIVNDFQKGDIAEGYSVSREKKESFPLTVTSAQKNPTAFYLCASRPLAGRGDYGYTFGSGTRLTVV.

The chain joins TRBV7-2 to TRBJ2-1; 11 bases map to TRBD2. This CDR3 region has 17 residues. The trim removed 0 bases at V and 5 bases at J, leaving 6 bases unmatched. From germline, CDR1 is SGHTA and CDR2 FQGNSA. CDR3: CASSLAPSGGTDNEQFF. In DNA, the CDR3 is TGTGCCAGCAGCTTAGCCCCTAGCGGGGGGACAGACAATGAGCAGTTCTTC.

The genes are TRBV6-2 or TRBV6-3 and TRBJ2-5; TRBD2 matches at 15 bases. This CDR3 comprises 20 residues. The germline V gene encodes CDR1 MNHEY and CDR2 SVGEGT. Losses at the gene ends were 4 bases for V and 2 bases for J; bases not matched to a gene: 14. The CDR3 DNA sequence: TGTGCCAGCAGTTTTTCAGCCGGGACTAGCGGGGGGAAAAATCAAGAGACCCAGTACTTC. Protein sequence: CASSFSAGTSGGKNQETQYF.

J is TRBJ2-7 and V is TRBV27; D gene unclear. This CDR3 is built from 15 residues. V lost 2 bases and J lost 0, with 11 bases in between. Germline CDR1 reads MNHEY; CDR2 reads SMNVEV (reference sequence). In DNA, the CDR3 is TGTGCCAGCAGTTTAGGGCAGTCGAGCTCCTACGAGCAGTACTTC. It encodes CASSLGQSSSYEQYF.

The chain employs TRBV7-6 and TRBJ2-7, with D unclear. The germline V gene encodes CDR1 SGHVS and CDR2 FNYEAQ. The CDR3 contains 14 residues. Between the trimmed V and J ends, which lost 1 base and 2 bases, there was a span of 9 bases. The CDR3 reads CASSLDHRTYEQYF. The CDR3 bases are TGTGCCAGCAGCTTAGATCACAGAACCTACGAGCAGTACTTC. The full variable domain, its missing parts supplied by reference TRBV7-6 and TRBJ2-7, is GAGVSQSPRYKVTKRGQDVALRCDPISGHVSLYWYRQALGQGPEFLTYFNYEAQQDKSGLPNDRFSAERPEGSISTLTIQRTEQRDSAMYRCASSLDHRTYEQYFGPGTRLTVT.

J is TRBJ1-2 and V is TRBV11-3; D not certain. The V end was cut by 5 bases, the J end by 7 bases, with 26 bases between. Germline V gene sequence: CDR1 SGHNT, CDR2 YENEEA. This CDR3 spans 17 amino acids. The DNA for the CDR3 is TGTGCCAGCAGCCGCACATCGGAAGTAGGTGTGGCGGTTGGCTACACCTTC. It is translated as CASSRTSEVGVAVGYTF.

This chain connects TRBV5-1 to TRBJ1-2; TRBD1 matches 11 bases. CDR1 is SGHRS and CDR2 is YFSETQ in the germline V gene. The CDR3 contains 14 residues. The V gene end was trimmed by 4 bases and the J gene end by 4 bases; junction bases not matched to a gene: 3. CDR3 protein: CASSAGTGGYGYTF. The CDR3 DNA sequence: TGCGCCAGCAGCGCGGGGACAGGGGGCTATGGCTACACCTTC.

The chain links TRBV19 to TRBJ1-2; TRBD1 is a possible D gene (5 bases). This CDR3 has 15 amino acids. Germline CDR1 reads LNHDA; CDR2 reads SQIVND (reference sequence). Between the trimmed V and J ends, which lost 3 bases and 3 bases, there was a span of 14 bases. CDR3 in amino acids: CASSMGRDGDYGYTF. The CDR3 DNA reads TGTGCCAGTAGTATGGGGAGGGACGGAGACTATGGCTACACCTTC.

The chain is built from TRBV19 and TRBJ1-2; a weak D match, TRBD1 (6 bases). The CDR3 has 16 amino acids. The V end was cut by 5 bases, the J end by 4 bases, with 20 bases between. CDR1 LNHDA and CDR2 SQIVND come from the germline V gene (reference sequence). CDR3 coding DNA: TGTGCCAGTAGTTTACATGCTCAGGGGTCGGGCTATGGCTACACCTTC. This translates into CASSLHAQGSGYGYTF.

V gene TRBV7-9 combines with J gene TRBJ2-7; a possible D gene is TRBD1 (6 bases). From germline, CDR1 is SEHNR and CDR2 FQNEAQ (reference sequence). The V end lost 5 bases, the J end lost 6 bases, and 20 bases lay between the germline ends. The CDR3 has 15 amino acids. CDR3 amino acids: CASSGPDRSKGEQYF. Here the CDR3 DNA reads TGTGCCAGCAGCGGACCAGACAGGTCGAAAGGCGAGCAGTACTTC.

Notes on this clone: One end of the junction fails to match germline, which may point to a read error. This chain links TRBV12-3 or TRBV12-4 with TRBJ1-1; D is unclear. The CDR3 is 12 residues long. This CDR3 reads CASSLGSTAAAF. CDR3 nucleotide sequence: TGTGCCAGCAGTTTAGGGTCCACAGCGGCGGCGTTC.

J is TRBJ1-2 and V is TRBV10-3; the D gene is possibly TRBD1 (5 bases). The CDR3 is 12 residues long. Germline V gene sequence: CDR1 ENHRY, CDR2 SYGVKD. Trimming shortened V by 0 bases and J by 7 bases, and 6 bases separated the two germline ends. The DNA of the CDR3 is TGTGCCATCAGTGAGTCGACAGCTGGCTACACCTTC. Translated, it gives CAISESTAGYTF.

This chain links TRBV6-5 with TRBJ2-2; 9 bases line up with TRBD1. The CDR3 spans 14 residues. Germline V gene lookup returns CDR1 MNHEY and CDR2 SVGAGI. With V trimmed by 6 bases and J by 4 bases, 3 bases remained unmatched. CDR3 region: CASRGQGFTGELFF. The CDR3 DNA reads TGTGCCAGCAGGGGACAGGGTTTCACCGGGGAGCTGTTTTTT.

This chain joins TRBV19 and TRBJ1-1; D is possibly TRBD1 (5 bases). The CDR3 totals 13 residues. The V end lost 6 bases, the J end lost 6 bases, and 14 bases lay between the germline ends. Per germline, CDR1 LNHDA and CDR2 SQIVND (reference sequence). The CDR3 coding sequence is TGTGCCAGTAGCCCCCGGGGACGGGCTGAAGCTTTCTTT. Its protein is CASSPRGRAEAFF.

The chain uses TRBV9 and TRBJ1-3; D possibly corresponds to TRBD1 (6 bases). The CDR3 consists of 17 residues. From germline, CDR1 is SGDLS and CDR2 YYNGEE. V was trimmed by 0 bases and J by 0 bases, leaving 13 bases between them. CDR3 protein: CASSVAPDSYSGNTIYF. CDR3 sequence (DNA): TGTGCCAGCAGCGTAGCTCCGGACAGTTACTCTGGAAACACCATATATTTT.

The chain couples TRBV28 to TRBJ1-1, with TRBD1 matching over 7 bases. V lost 4 bases to trimming and J lost 2 bases; unmatched junction nucleotides: 7. The CDR3 spans 15 residues. Germline V gene sequence: CDR1 MDHEN, CDR2 SYDVKM. This CDR3 is CASSSTGEINTEAFF. The CDR3 DNA is TGTGCCAGCAGTTCCACAGGGGAAATAAACACTGAAGCTTTCTTT.

The CDR3 region has the DNA TGTGCCACCAGCAGAGATGGAGGTAACACCATATATTTT. As protein: CATSRDGGNTIYF. V usage is TRBV15 and J usage is TRBJ1-3; D gene uncertain. The V end lost 0 bases, the J end lost 7 bases, and 7 bases lay between the germline ends. The CDR3 has 13 residues. Per germline, CDR1 LNHNV and CDR2 YYDKDF (reference sequence).

The chain joins TRBV7-2 to TRBJ2-5, with a weak D call TRBD1 (6 bases). The CDR3 length is 15 residues. Trimming took off 4 bases at V and 5 bases at J, with 17 bases between the two ends. From germline, CDR1 is SGHTA and CDR2 FQGNSA. CDR3 DNA: TGTGCCAGCAGCTCAACCTCGACAGGAACGGAGACCCAGTACTTC. This encodes CASSSTSTGTETQYF.